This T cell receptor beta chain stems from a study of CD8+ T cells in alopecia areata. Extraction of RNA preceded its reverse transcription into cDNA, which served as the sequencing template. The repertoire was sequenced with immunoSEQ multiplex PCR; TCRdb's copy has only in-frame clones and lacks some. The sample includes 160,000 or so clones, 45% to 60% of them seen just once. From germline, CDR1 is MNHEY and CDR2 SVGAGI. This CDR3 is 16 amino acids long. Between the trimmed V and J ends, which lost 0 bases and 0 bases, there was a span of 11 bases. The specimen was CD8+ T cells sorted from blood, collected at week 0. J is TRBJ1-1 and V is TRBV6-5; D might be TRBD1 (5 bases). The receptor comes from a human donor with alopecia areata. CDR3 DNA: TGTGCCAGCAGTTACTCGCAGGACACAATGAACACTGAAGCTTTCTTT. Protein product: CASSYSQDTMNTEAFF.